This note documents a single T cell receptor (beta chain) sequence. Antigen unknown. Time point denoted: newly diagnosed GD, antithyroid drugs for less than 3 months. Scientists built the TCR library using RNA that was extracted from PBMCs. To make TCR beta libraries, researchers used iRepertoire HTBI primers and Arm-PCR of CDR3 regions. TCRdb recomputed calls from the multiplex PCR reads with MiXCR, one row per CDR3 protein. This table has roughly 410,000 distinct CDR3 sequences, about 15% appearing once. The record originates from a study of regulatory T cells in long-lasting Graves disease. Regarding the study as a whole: Persistent patients shared more public clonotypes (around 2,500) than new patients (about 930).

The data were also submitted as part of a second study, on T cells in Graves' hyperthyroidism and ophthalmopathy.

This clonotype originated in a woman in her 40s with Graves disease. The sequencing here drew on peripheral blood mononuclear cells (PBMCs), taken at new diagnosis, from a patient treated with antithyroid drugs.

CDR3 DNA sequence: TGTGCCAGCAGCCAAGGTTCTAATTACAATGAGCAGTTCTTC. It codes for CASSQGSNYNEQFF. The V gene is TRBV4-2, the J gene TRBJ2-1, with no clear D. This CDR3 has 14 residues. CDR1 and CDR2 from the germline V gene are LGHNA and YNFKEQ. V gave up 1 base and J gave up 4 bases, with 8 bases separating them.